This TCR beta chain came from a study of blood T cell repertoires in COVID-19. Study overall: Sample material is recorded as cDNA or gDNA derived from T cells, B-cell-depleted T cells, or PBMCs.

This CDR3 contains 13 residues. V was clipped by 7 bases and J by 4 bases, with 13 bases between them. Germline V CDR1 and CDR2: MNHNY, SVGAGI (reference sequence). Original analysis: Researchers report that nucleated cell counts were estimated from reference gene primer amplification. Only in-frame clones appear in the TCRdb table, and some are missing; sequencing was by immunoSEQ multiplex PCR. For V, J and clone size, that table is used; D and trimming come from the DNA. The sample shows about 200,000 clones, around nine tenths of them seen only once. The sample taken for sequencing was peripheral blood. This rearrangement joins TRBV6-6 to TRBJ1-2; D not certain. The origin of this receptor is a man aged 60 to 69 who had recovered from COVID-19. In DNA form, the CDR3 reads TGTGCCAGCACCCCGGCGGCGGGCTATGGCTACACCTTC. Its translation: CASTPAAGYGYTF.